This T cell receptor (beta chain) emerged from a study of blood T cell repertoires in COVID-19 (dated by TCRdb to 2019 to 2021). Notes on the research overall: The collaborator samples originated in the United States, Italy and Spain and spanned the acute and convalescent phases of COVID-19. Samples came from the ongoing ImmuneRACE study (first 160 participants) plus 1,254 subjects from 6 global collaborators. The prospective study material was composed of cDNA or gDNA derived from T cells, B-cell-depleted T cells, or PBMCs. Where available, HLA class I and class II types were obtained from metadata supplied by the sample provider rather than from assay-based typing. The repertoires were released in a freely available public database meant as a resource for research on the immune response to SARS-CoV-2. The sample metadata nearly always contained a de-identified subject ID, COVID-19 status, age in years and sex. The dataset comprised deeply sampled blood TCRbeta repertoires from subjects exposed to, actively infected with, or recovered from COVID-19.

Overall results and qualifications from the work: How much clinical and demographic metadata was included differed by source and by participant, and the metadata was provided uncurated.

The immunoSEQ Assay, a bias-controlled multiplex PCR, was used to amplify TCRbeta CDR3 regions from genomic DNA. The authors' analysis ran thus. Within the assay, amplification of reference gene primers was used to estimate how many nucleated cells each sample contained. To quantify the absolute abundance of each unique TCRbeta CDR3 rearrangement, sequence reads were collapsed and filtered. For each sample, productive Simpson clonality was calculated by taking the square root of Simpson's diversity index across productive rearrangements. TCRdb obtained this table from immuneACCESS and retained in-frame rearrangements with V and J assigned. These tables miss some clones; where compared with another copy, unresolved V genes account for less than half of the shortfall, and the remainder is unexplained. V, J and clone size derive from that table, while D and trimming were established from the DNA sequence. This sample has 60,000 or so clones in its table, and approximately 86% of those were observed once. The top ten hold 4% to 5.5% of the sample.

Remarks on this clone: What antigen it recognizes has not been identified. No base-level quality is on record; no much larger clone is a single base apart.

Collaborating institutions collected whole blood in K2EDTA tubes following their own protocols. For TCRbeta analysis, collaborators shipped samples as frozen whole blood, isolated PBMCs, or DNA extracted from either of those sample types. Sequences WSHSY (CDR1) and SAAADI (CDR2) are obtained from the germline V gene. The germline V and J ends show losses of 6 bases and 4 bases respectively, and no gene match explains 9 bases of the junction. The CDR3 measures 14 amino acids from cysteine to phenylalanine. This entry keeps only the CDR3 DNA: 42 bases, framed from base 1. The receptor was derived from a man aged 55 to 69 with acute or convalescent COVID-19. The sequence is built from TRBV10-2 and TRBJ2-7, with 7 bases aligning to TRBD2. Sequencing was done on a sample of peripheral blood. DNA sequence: TGCGCCAGCAGGACTAGCAGAAATTTATACGAGCAGTACTTC. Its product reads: CASRTSRNLYEQYF.